There are a few counts of the clone carrying this T cell receptor (beta chain). Its antigen remains unidentified. The data originate from a study of T cell repertoires in cytomegalovirus infection. Across the whole study: The public TCR beta signatures pointed to both CMV infection and matching HLA type. Study conclusions and caveats: Using cumulative public TCR beta family frequency, the authors identified those who carried CMV together with the relevant HLA. What dominated the ex vivo response were HLA-C-restricted CMV-specific TCR beta clonotypes.

TCRdb fed the reads into MiXCR, producing one record per CDR3 protein. The sample carries 350,000 to 550,000 distinct CDR3 sequences, about a third recorded once. The CDR3 runs to 14 residues. Germline V gene sequence: CDR1 MNHEY, CDR2 SVGEGT. Trimming cost V 7 bases and J 0 bases, with 12 bases left between them. The receptor's source is a human donor in good health (CMV status not recorded). Some clones in this sample may be carry-over from other donors' samples. The specimen sequenced was PBMCs. The V gene is TRBV6-2 or TRBV6-3, the J gene TRBJ1-1; D uncertain. The CDR3 loop is CASTIGVMNTEAFF. CDR3 sequence (DNA): TGTGCCAGCACCATCGGGGTTATGAACACTGAAGCTTTCTTT.